This entry lists 16 T cell receptor beta chains sequenced from one sample in a study of response to subunit inactivated influenza vaccine. MiXCR was run by TCRdb on the RT-PCR reads, yielding one entry per CDR3 protein. This table has about 650,000 distinct CDR3 sequences, 13% to 15% appearing once. The sequenced sample was PBMCs from blood, obtained approximately 15 days before vaccination. Every receptor here comes from a man aged 45-60 years who received an inactivated influenza vaccine.

This clonotype was seen only a few times. The V gene is TRBV12-3 or TRBV12-4, the J gene TRBJ2-1; the D gene is possibly TRBD1 (6 bases). The CDR3 has 11 residues. Between the trimmed V and J ends, which lost 6 bases and 11 bases, there was a span of 11 bases. The CDR3: CASRVTGQQFF. CDR3 DNA: TGTGCCAGCAGGGTGACAGGTCAGCAGTTCTTC.

The gene calls are TRBV23-1 and TRBJ2-2, with D possibly called TRBD1 or TRBD2 (5 bases each). TRBV23-1 is flagged as an ORF with uncertain function. CDR3 length equals 21 residues. Deletions cut 0 bases from V and 0 bases from J, with 23 bases between. The CDR3 sequence: CASSQSFRLSGQGANTGELFF. The CDR3 nucleotides are TGCGCCAGCAGTCAATCATTTCGTTTATCGGGGCAGGGAGCGAACACCGGGGAGCTGTTTTTT.

The chain is built from TRBV11-2 and TRBJ2-3, with D unclear. V was trimmed by 6 bases and J by 5 bases, leaving 9 bases between them. The CDR3 is 12 residues long. CDR1 is SGHAT, CDR2 FQNNGV, per germline. CDR3 in DNA: TGTGCCAGCAGATCGCCTGGAGATACGCAGTATTTT. Its translation: CASRSPGDTQYF.

This clonotype has a handful of counts. The genes are TRBV7-8 and TRBJ2-6; weak D call: TRBD1 (6 bases). Deletions cut 10 bases from V and 3 bases from J, with 19 bases between. Per the germline V gene, CDR1 is SGHVS and CDR2 is FQNEAQ. The CDR3 consists of 16 residues. The CDR3: CATHTDRRYGANVLTF. As DNA, the CDR3 is TGTGCCACCCACACGGACAGAAGGTATGGGGCCAACGTCCTGACTTTC. Together with reference TRBV7-8 and TRBJ2-6, the CDR3 gives the full variable domain: GAGVSQSPRYKVAKRGQDVALRCDPISGHVSLFWYQQALGQGPEFLTYFQNEAQLDKSGLPSDRFFAERPEGSVSTLKIQRTQQEDSAVYLCATHTDRRYGANVLTFGAGSRLTVL.

The CDR3 loop reads CSVAGGETIEQYF. The CDR3 region has the DNA TGCAGCGTTGCGGGTGGGGAAACGATCGAGCAGTACTTC. The J gene is TRBJ2-7, the V gene TRBV29-1; D ambiguous. CDR1 is SQVTM, CDR2 ANQGSEA, per germline. V lost 4 bases and J lost 6, with 16 bases in between. The CDR3 length is 13 residues.

This clonotype was seen a handful of times. J is TRBJ2-1 and V is TRBV27, with D tentatively TRBD1 (7 bases). The CDR3 runs to 15 residues. Germline assignment: CDR1 MNHEY and CDR2 SMNVEV (reference sequence). Trimming left V 7 bases short and J 4 bases short, with 17 bases between. The CDR3 bases are TGTGCCAGCACCCCGACGCCAGGGGGGTACAATGAGCAGTTCTTC. This translates into CASTPTPGGYNEQFF.

This clonotype appeared many times. The J gene is TRBJ2-1, the V gene TRBV29-1; D gene unclear. The CDR3 loop spans 17 amino acids. CDR1 is SQVTM and CDR2 is ANQGSEA in the germline V gene. Trimming cost V 1 base and J 0 bases, with 16 bases left between them. CDR3 loop: CSVEGHPLSSSYNEQFF. The CDR3 DNA sequence: TGCAGCGTTGAAGGCCATCCTCTTAGCAGCTCCTACAATGAGCAGTTCTTC.

This clonotype was recorded a few times. This chain connects TRBV10-2 to TRBJ2-4, with TRBD2 matching 12 bases. The germline V gene has CDR1 WSHSY and CDR2 SAAADI. CDR3 length equals 16 residues. J was trimmed by 5 bases and V by 5 bases; bases with no gene match: 7. CDR3 sequence: CASSFRLAGAQNIQYF. The CDR3 bases are TGCGCCAGCAGTTTCAGACTAGCGGGGGCCCAAAACATTCAGTACTTC.

The genes are TRBV5-1 and TRBJ2-1; the D gene is possibly TRBD2 (5 bases). The CDR3 consists of 15 residues. Trimming cost V 0 bases and J 7 bases, with 14 bases left between them. Germline CDR1 SGHRS, CDR2 YFSETQ. The CDR3: CASSLARELKNEQFF. CDR3 coding DNA: TGCGCCAGCAGCTTGGCCCGGGAACTCAAGAATGAGCAGTTCTTC. Full variable domain (outside the CDR3, taken from reference TRBV5-1 and TRBJ2-1): KAGVTQTPRYLIKTRGQQVTLSCSPISGHRSVSWYQQTPGQGLQFLFEYFSETQRNKGNFPGRFSGRQFSNSRSEMNVSTLELGDSALYLCASSLARELKNEQFFGPGTRLTVL.

This clonotype came up a few times. The genes are TRBV6-1 and TRBJ1-5; 8 nucleotides line up with TRBD1. Germline CDR1 is MNHNS and CDR2 is SASEGT. This CDR3 has 16 amino acids. With V trimmed by 2 bases and J by 3 bases, 6 bases remained unmatched. The CDR3 region is CASSEMNRGVNQPQHF. The CDR3 coding sequence is TGTGCCAGCAGTGAAATGAACAGGGGGGTCAATCAGCCCCAGCATTTT.

In its sample, this clonotype was seen a few times. The genes are TRBV20-1 and TRBJ1-1; D gene unclear. The germline V and J ends were trimmed by 3 bases and 5 bases, with 10 bases remaining between them. The CDR3 runs 12 residues. Germline loops: CDR1 DFQATT, CDR2 SNEGSKA (reference sequence). CDR3 DNA sequence: TGCAGTGCTAGTCAGATCGGGACTGAAGCTTTCTTT. It translates to CSASQIGTEAFF.

Regarding this clonotype: This may be a read error: a much more frequent sequence differs by one nucleotide. This sequence joins TRBV28 and TRBJ2-3; no clear D gene. The V end was cut by 5 bases, the J end by 5 bases, with 2 bases between. The CDR3 has 10 residues. The germline CDR1 and CDR2 sequences are MDHEN and SYDVKM. In nucleotides, the CDR3 is TGTGCCAGCAGTAGAGATACGCAGTATTTT. As protein: CASSRDTQYF.

In its sample, this clonotype was seen a few times. The chain recombines TRBV29-1 with TRBJ1-1; D not resolved. The germline V and J ends were trimmed by 1 base and 8 bases, with 8 bases remaining between them. The CDR3 covers 11 residues. CDR1 is SQVTM and CDR2 is ANQGSEA in the germline V gene. The CDR3 nucleotides read TGCAGCGTTGAAGCCGCAGTCGAAGCTTTCTTT. This codes for CSVEAAVEAFF.

The sample holds many counts of this clonotype. The chain employs TRBV20-1 and TRBJ1-5; TRBD1 matches 7 bases. With 6 bases clipped from V and 5 bases from J, the junction kept 4 bases outside the gene matches. Germline values: CDR1 DFQATT, CDR2 SNEGSKA (reference sequence). CDR3 length: 12 residues. The CDR3 loop reads CSASTGDQPQHF. The CDR3 nucleotides read TGCAGTGCCTCAACAGGGGATCAGCCCCAGCATTTT.

This clonotype came up a few times. The chain uses TRBV19 and TRBJ1-1; TRBD1 agrees at 8 bases. The trim removed 6 bases at V and 3 bases at J, leaving 3 bases unmatched. The length of the CDR3 is 13 residues. Germline V gives CDR1 LNHDA, CDR2 SQIVND (reference sequence). In nucleotides, the CDR3 is TGTGCCAGTAGGGACAGGGATCACACTGAAGCTTTCTTT. Protein: CASRDRDHTEAFF. The whole variable domain, remainder taken from reference TRBV19 and TRBJ1-1, is DGGITQSPKYLFRKEGQNVTLSCEQNLNHDAMYWYRQDPGQGLRLIYYSQIVNDFQKGDIAEGYSVSREKKESFPLTVTSAQKNPTAFYLCASRDRDHTEAFFGQGTRLTVV.

This clonotype was seen repeatedly, ten times or more. The chain has TRBV7-2 and TRBJ1-3; D remains ambiguous. CDR3 size: 16 residues. V lost 0 bases to trimming and J lost 3 bases, with 12 bases between them. Germline V CDR1 and CDR2: SGHTA, FQGNSA. CDR3: CASSLAPGAGGNTIYF. In DNA form, the CDR3 reads TGTGCCAGCAGCTTAGCTCCGGGAGCTGGTGGAAACACCATATATTTT. Full variable domain (remainder filled in from reference TRBV7-2 and TRBJ1-3): GAGVSQSPSNKVTEKGKDVELRCDPISGHTALYWYRQSLGQGLEFLIYFQGNSAPDKSGLPSDRFSAERTGGSVSTLTIQRTQQEDSAVYLCASSLAPGAGGNTIYFGEGSWLTVV.